The 2 T cell receptor beta chains below come from one sample, sequenced in a study of blood T cell repertoires in COVID-19. The data were produced by immunoSEQ multiplex PCR, yet TCRdb's version contains in-frame clones alone and is incomplete. The data contain 500,000 to 600,000 clones, 85% to 90% of them seen just once; the ten biggest clones take up about 8%. Material for sequencing was peripheral blood. The receptors here all came from a woman aged 50 to 60 with COVID-19, enrolled during active disease.

V is TRBV6-4 and J is TRBJ1-1; D is uncertain. Germline V CDR1 and CDR2: MRHNA, SNTAGT. Between the trimmed V and J ends, which lost 3 bases and 1 base, there was a span of 6 bases. The CDR3 contains 13 residues. The CDR3 is CASSEVANTEAFF. In DNA form, the CDR3 reads TGTGCCAGCAGTGAAGTGGCGAACACTGAAGCTTTCTTT.

The rearrangement joins TRBV6-5 to TRBJ1-2; D remains ambiguous. The germline CDR1 and CDR2 sequences are MNHEY and SVGAGI. This CDR3 has 12 amino acids. V was clipped by 8 bases and J by 4 bases, with 11 bases between them. The CDR3 DNA follows: TGTGCCAGCGAGGTTGACCCCTATGGCTACACCTTC. Its protein is CASEVDPYGYTF.